This T cell receptor beta chain is drawn from a study of regulatory and conventional T cells in RAG deficiency. Genomic DNA came from blood regulatory T cells gated CD4+ CD25-high CD127-low. Findings and caveats of the study: Shannon entropy was markedly lower and Simpson indices higher in RAG-deficient patients than control T-cell subsets. These Omenn syndrome Treg sorts may hold peripherally activated cells instead.

Worth noting for this clone: The target antigen is unknown.

Assay: immunoSEQ multiplex PCR; the TCRdb copy retains only in-frame clones and omits some. In the table there are 7,300 or so clones, around 93% of which are singletons. The V and J ends lost 7 bases and 6 bases, in that order; junction bases with no gene match: 12. This CDR3 is built from 15 residues. Germline assignment: CDR1 SNHLY and CDR2 FYNNEI. The data also belong to a second study, concerning regulatory T cells. This second report adds: Amplification used 52 TRBV primers and 13 TRBJ primers.

The sample consisted of CD127- CD25+ CD4+ Tregs sorted from blood. The chain employs TRBV2 and TRBJ2-3; 8 bases align to TRBD2. This TCR derives from a human donor in good health. The CDR3 coding sequence is TGTGCCAGCAACAGGCGGGGGGCCCTTTTCGATACGCAGTATTTT. Protein: CASNRRGALFDTQYF.